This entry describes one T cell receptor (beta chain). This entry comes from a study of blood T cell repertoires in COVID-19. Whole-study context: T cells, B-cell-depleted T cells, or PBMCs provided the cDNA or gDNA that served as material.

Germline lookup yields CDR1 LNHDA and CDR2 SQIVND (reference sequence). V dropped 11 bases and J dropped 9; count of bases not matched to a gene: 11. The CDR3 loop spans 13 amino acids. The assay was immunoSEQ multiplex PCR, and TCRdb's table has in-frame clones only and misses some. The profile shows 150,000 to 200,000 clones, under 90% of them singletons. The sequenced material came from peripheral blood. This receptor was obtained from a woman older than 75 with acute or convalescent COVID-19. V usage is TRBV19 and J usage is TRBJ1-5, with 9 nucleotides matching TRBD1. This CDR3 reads CAGGTGPIGPQHF. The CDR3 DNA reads TGTGCCGGGGGGACAGGGCCCATTGGGCCCCAGCATTTT.